The clone carrying this T cell receptor (beta chain) was observed a handful of times. The antigen is not known. The entry originates in a study of tumor-infiltrating lymphocytes in primary liver carcinoma. They got blood RNA out of unsorted whole blood and also pulled out germline DNA. Chronic HBV infection affected patients, none of whom had received treatment. Around 4.1 milliliters of peripheral blood were collected before surgery. TCR beta cDNA was prepared out of 450 to 500 ng total RNA by means of a constant-region primer. Employing slightly modified ARM-PCR, three nested multiplex PCR rounds were run, and these gave rise to the TCR beta libraries. TCRdb re-called the multiplex PCR reads with MiXCR, one entry per CDR3 protein. Of approximately 330,000 distinct CDR3 sequences listed, 65% are singletons. Points from the study as a whole: Lower overlap was observed for tumor-adjacent and tumor-blood pairs relative to tumor region pairs.

The sample consisted of peripheral blood. This clonotype originated in a man between 40 and 49 years old with primary liver carcinoma and hepatitis B virus infection.

The CDR3 bases are TGTGCCAGCAGTGAAATTATATGGACAGTATCCTACAATGAGCAGTTCTTC. Encoded protein: CASSEIIWTVSYNEQFF. The genes are TRBV6-1 and TRBJ2-1; possibly TRBD1 for D (6 bases). This CDR3 spans 17 amino acids. V dropped 2 bases and J dropped 1 base, with 15 bases sitting between them. Germline V gene sequence: CDR1 MNHNS, CDR2 SASEGT.